Only one count was recorded for the clone carrying this TCR beta chain. This specimen belongs to a study of T cell changes during pregnancy in multiple sclerosis. Trimming took 1 base from V and 6 from J; bases not matched to a gene: 3. Germline CDR1 reads GTSNPN; CDR2 reads SVGIG (reference sequence). CDR3 length equals 13 residues. Here immunoSEQ multiplex PCR was the method, and the copy in TCRdb shows in-frame clones only, minus some. The sample lists tens of thousands of clones; just over 90% were seen once. This sample comprised peripheral blood, obtained in the third trimester of pregnancy. The clonotype originates from a female donor in good health, enrolled as a control in a pregnancy study. This chain joins TRBV30 and TRBJ2-1, with 7 bases lining up with TRBD1. CDR3 region: CAWSEGAGNEQFF. The CDR3 nucleotides are TGTGCCTGGAGTGAGGGGGCGGGCAATGAGCAGTTCTTC.